Listed here is a single TCR beta chain. The clone's antigen remains unknown. No qualities accompany the bases; no much larger clone lies one base away. The time point label of this sample denotes: about 4 weeks on oral tofacitinib. The treatment or condition label corresponds to: oral pan-JAK inhibitor, 5-10 mg twice daily. Peripheral blood and lesional scalp punch biopsies were obtained from patients with alopecia areata. After PBMCs were isolated by density centrifugation and stained for CD3, CD4 and CD8, a FACSAria was used to sort CD4+ and CD8+ T cells. CDR1 and CDR2 (SQVTM, ANQGSEA) derive from the germline V gene. The V and J ends are trimmed by 5 bases and 8 bases, leaving 7 bases between them. The CDR3 sequence holds 10 residues, the cysteine and phenylalanine included. Only the CDR3 DNA stays, 30 bases, in frame from base 1. The record originates from a study of CD8+ T cells in alopecia areata (dated by TCRdb to 2017 to 2018). For the wider study: The treated patients took part in an open-label pilot trial in which moderate-to-severe alopecia areata was treated with oral tofacitinib at 5 to 10 mg twice daily. Patients received tofacitinib for 6 to 18 months and were then followed off drug for 6 months to check for delayed response and recurrence. The SALT score, which quantifies the percentage of affected scalp surface area, was used to measure disease severity in treated patients. In both human patients and the C3H/HeJ mouse model, the study applied high-throughput TCRbeta sequencing to look at T cell clonal expansion in alopecia areata. In humans, TCRbeta sequencing was performed on scalp tissue and on sorted CD4+ and CD8+ peripheral blood T cells from healthy controls and from patients with patchy or totalis/universalis alopecia areata. Patients on tofacitinib were biopsied at baseline and after 4 and 24 weeks of treatment, and several of the patients also had a later scalp biopsy. Clonality in the scalp was compared among normal scalp (n=4), patchy alopecia areata scalp (n=8), and alopecia totalis/universalis scalp (n=8). RNA was obtained with the PAXgene miRNA kit for fixed scalp, the miRNeasy kit for PBMCs, and the RNeasy kit for mouse skin. immunoSEQ multiplex PCR using 35 Vbeta forward primers and 13 Jbeta reverse primers was used to amplify TCRbeta CDR3 regions.

The library was obtained by the immunoSEQ multiplex PCR assay. To provide template for TCR sequencing, every sample had RNA extracted and reverse transcribed into cDNA. SuperScript III was used for first-strand cDNA synthesis, primed with a 2:1 mix of oligo-dT and random hexamers. Amplification bias was assessed with a synthetic immune receptor repertoire, and residual bias was removed computationally. Processing in the source paper ran as follows. Raw reads were preprocessed for error removal, and CDR3 was defined according to IMGT conventions as running from the conserved cysteine to phenylalanine. Clonality was computed as 1 minus the Shannon entropy, with the entropy normalized by log2 of the number of productive unique TCRs. Scalp TCRbeta sequences were cross-referenced with sorted blood CD4 and CD8 repertoires so that the CD4 or CD8 identity of scalp clones could be inferred. TCRdb mirrors the immuneACCESS table, restricted to in-frame sequences. Some clones are absent from its copies; in checked studies, under half trace to an unresolved V gene, and the reason for the others is unknown. The V and J calls and clone size were taken over from that table, and D and trimming were inferred from the DNA. In this sample the table shows 150,000 to 250,000 clones, around 60% of which occur a single time. Together, the top ten hold approximately 3.5% of the sample.

Points the paper makes about the study in general: Because the treated cohort was small and had only one nonresponder, larger studies are needed to examine links between baseline CD8+ expansion and response. Many expanded lesional clones persisted in scalp and blood during tofacitinib treatment, which may partly explain relapse after stopping treatment. Scalp TCR repertoire analysis is complicated because resident alphabeta T cells in normal human skin are also sequenced, whereas mouse skin is dominated by gammadelta T cells. Lesional scalp, especially in alopecia totalis/universalis, showed higher clonality and more expanded CD8+ clones than normal scalp, suggesting antigenic drive. With tofacitinib, both scalp clonality and the number of expanded CD8+ clones among the top 100 scalp clones went down significantly. Shared TCR sequences between patients were less evident than in mice, which may be partly attributable to HLA diversity in the patient population.

The chain is assembled from TRBV29-1 and TRBJ1-5, with no confidently assigned D gene. This sample comprised CD4+ T cells sorted from blood, obtained at week 4, from a patient treated with tofacitinib. This TCR derives from a human donor with alopecia areata. CDR3 reads: CSVLEEPQHF. The nucleotide sequence is TGCAGCGTTCTAGAGGAGCCCCAGCATTTT.